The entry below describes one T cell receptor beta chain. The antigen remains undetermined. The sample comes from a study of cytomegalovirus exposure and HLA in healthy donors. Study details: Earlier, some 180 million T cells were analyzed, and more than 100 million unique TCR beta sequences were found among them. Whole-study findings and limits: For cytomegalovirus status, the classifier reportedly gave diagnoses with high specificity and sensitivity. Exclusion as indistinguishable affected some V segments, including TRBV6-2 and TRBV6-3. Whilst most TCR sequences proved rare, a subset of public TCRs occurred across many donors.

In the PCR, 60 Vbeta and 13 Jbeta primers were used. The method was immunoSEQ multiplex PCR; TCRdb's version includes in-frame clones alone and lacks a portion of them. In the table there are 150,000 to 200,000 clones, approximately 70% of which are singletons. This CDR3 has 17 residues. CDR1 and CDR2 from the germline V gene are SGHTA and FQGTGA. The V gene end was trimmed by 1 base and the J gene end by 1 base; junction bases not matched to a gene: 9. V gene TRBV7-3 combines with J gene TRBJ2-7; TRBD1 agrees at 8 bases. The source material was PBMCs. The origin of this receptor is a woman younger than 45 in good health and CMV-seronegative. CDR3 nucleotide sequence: TGTGCCAGCAGCTTAAGCAGTGGCCAGGGGGCGTCCTACGAGCAGTACTTC. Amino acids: CASSLSSGQGASYEQYF.